This TCR beta chain was captured by sequencing in a study of somatic mutations in cytotoxic T cells in rheumatoid arthritis. Study at large: Using a FACSAria II or Sony SH800, a portion of the V beta antibody-stained T-cell populations were flow-sorted at nearly 100% purity, and among those populations were V beta1+ cells that were then sequenced for TCRB.

Notes on this clone: Its specificity is not known.

The V gene lost 3 bases and the J gene lost 4 bases, with 8 bases spanning the gap. CDR1 SGDLS and CDR2 YYNGEE come from the germline V gene. The CDR3 spans 13 residues. The investigators isolated CD4+ and CD8+ cells by positive magnetic bead selection and checked their purity by flow cytometry. The data were produced by immunoSEQ multiplex PCR, yet TCRdb's version contains in-frame clones alone and is incomplete. The sample holds some 30,000 clones, around 87% seen once. The study's findings and limits: With age, CD8+ clonality increased in rheumatoid arthritis patients, whereas no such increase appeared in healthy controls. No correction for multiple comparisons was applied to the slight TRBV07 underrepresentation in rheumatoid arthritis patients.

The chain combines TRBV9 with TRBJ1-5, with D possibly being TRBD1 (5 bases). The receptor's source is an adult with rheumatoid arthritis. The sample comprised CD8+ T cells sorted from blood. CDR3 DNA sequence: TGTGCCAGCAGCGCTCAGGGAAATCAGCCCCAGCATTTT. Amino acids: CASSAQGNQPQHF.